These T cell receptor beta chains were read from a single sample in a study of CD8+CD57+ T cells in acquired aplastic anemia. Each CDR3 protein is one row after TCRdb ran MiXCR on the reads. Of about 190,000 distinct CDR3 sequences in the sample, roughly 56% were seen once. The sample consisted of sorted CD4+, CD8+, or CD8+CD57+ T cells (not recorded which) from PBMCs. Receptor source: a human donor in good health, serving as a control. Both conserved end residues are part of each CDR3. Each record gives: D gene, clone size, J gene, V gene, CDR3 protein, CDR3 DNA. The D gene is left open where the match is weak. The size field is filled for only some rows; it gives once, few, many or a size class.

>TRBD2|many|TRBJ2-7|TRBV7-9
CASSERPRGAVYEQYF
TGTGCCAGCAGCGAGCGGCCGCGGGGGGCTGTATACGAGCAGTACTTC
>-|-|TRBJ2-3|TRBV29-1
CSVRLGRTDTQYF
TGCAGCGTCCGTCTGGGGCGCACAGATACGCAGTATTTT
>-|many|TRBJ1-2|TRBV5-6
CASSLRGSGYTF
TGTGCCAGCAGCTTGCGGGGTAGCGGCTACACCTTC
>-|many|TRBJ2-2|TRBV15
CATNVRGNTGELFF
TGTGCCACCAACGTCAGGGGGAACACCGGGGAGCTGTTTTTT
>-|once|TRBJ1-1|TRBV5-1
CASSLEGTKMNTEAFF
TGCGCCAGCAGCTTGGAAGGGACAAAAATGAACACTGAAGCTTTCTTT
>TRBD1|many|TRBJ1-2|TRBV12-3/TRBV12-4
CASSPGGRNYGYTF
TGTGCCAGCAGCCCAGGGGGCAGAAACTATGGCTACACCTTC
>-|many|TRBJ1-4|TRBV5-5
CASSLLGGKLFF
TGTGCCAGCAGCCTCTTAGGGGGAAAACTGTTTTTT
>TRBD1|-|TRBJ1-2|TRBV28
CASSRIDREDYSYTF
TGTGCCAGCAGCCGAATCGACAGGGAGGACTATAGCTACACCTTC
>-|once|TRBJ2-7|TRBV12-3/TRBV12-4
CASRPTSSYEQYF
TGTGCCAGCCGCCCGACATCATCCTACGAGCAGTACTTC
>-|many|TRBJ1-4|TRBV7-9
CASSRGTKDEKLFF
TGTGCCAGCAGCCGCGGGACAAAGGATGAAAAACTGTTTTTT
>-|many|TRBJ1-3|TRBV7-2
CASSLRIHPLGDTIYF
TGTGCCAGCAGCTTACGAATACATCCTCTTGGAGACACCATATATTTT
>-|once|TRBJ2-1|TRBV5-5
CASSWGQGTGFF
-
>-|few|TRBJ2-7|TRBV10-2
CASSATLDYEQYF
TGCGCCAGCAGCGCAACCCTAGACTACGAGCAGTACTTC
>-|-|TRBJ1-2|TRBV24-1
CATSETSVAYGYTF
TGTGCCACCAGTGAGACCTCAGTGGCCTATGGCTACACCTTC
>-|-|TRBJ1-6|TRBV7-9
CASSASSYNSPLHF
TGTGCCAGCAGTGCAAGCTCCTATAATTCACCCCTCCACTTT
>-|-|TRBJ1-1|TRBV20-1
CSASSNTEAFF
TGCAGTGCTAGTTCGAACACTGAAGCTTTCTTT
>-|many|TRBJ2-7|TRBV20-1
CSARAPPASDREGYYEQYF
TGCAGTGCTAGAGCCCCTCCGGCCTCGGACAGGGAGGGATACTACGAGCAGTACTTC
>-|-|TRBJ2-5|TRBV24-1
CATSDRQETQYF
TGTGCCACCAGTGACAGACAAGAGACCCAGTACTTC
>TRBD1|-|TRBJ1-1|TRBV20-1
CSASRRRDRGRAFF
TGCAGTGCTAGTCGCCGACGGGACAGGGGTCGTGCTTTCTTT
>-|-|TRBJ2-3|TRBV24-1
CATRTGLADTQYF
TGTGCCACCAGAACAGGGCTGGCAGATACGCAGTATTTT
>-|-|TRBJ1-2|TRBV19
CASRKGNYGYTF
TGTGCCAGTAGAAAGGGGAACTATGGCTACACCTTC
>-|-|TRBJ2-1|TRBV2
CASIAGRGRNEQFF
TGTGCCAGCATAGCCGGCAGGGGTCGGAATGAGCAGTTCTTC
>-|-|TRBJ2-7|TRBV7-6
CASSFGGLYEQYF
TGTGCCAGCAGCTTCGGGGGGCTCTACGAGCAGTACTTC
>TRBD1|many|TRBJ1-1|TRBV5-1
CASRTGADMNTEAFF
TGCGCCAGCAGGACAGGGGCTGACATGAACACTGAAGCTTTCTTT
>-|-|TRBJ2-2|TRBV25-1
CASSDYPDSDRNTGELFF
TGTGCCAGCAGTGATTATCCCGACAGTGACAGGAACACCGGGGAGCTGTTTTTT
>TRBD1|-|TRBJ1-5|TRBV7-9
CASSLLDRDQPQHF
TGTGCCAGCAGCCTCCTGGACAGGGATCAGCCCCAGCATTTT
>TRBD1|many|TRBJ1-1|TRBV7-2
CASSLGTGTGPEAFF
TGTGCCAGCAGCTTAGGGACCGGGACAGGGCCTGAAGCTTTCTTT
>TRBD2|once|TRBJ2-5|TRBV24-1
CATSDFSAGQETQYF
TGTGCCACCAGTGATTTCTCAGCGGGGCAAGAGACCCAGTACTTC
>TRBD2|many|TRBJ2-7|TRBV7-9
CASSSGGGGFYEQYF
TGTGCCAGCAGCTCTGGCGGGGGGGGGTTCTACGAGCAGTACTTC
>-|-|TRBJ2-2|TRBV7-2
CASSLDRAENTGELLF
TGTGCCAGCAGCTTAGATAGGGCGGAGAACACCGGGGAGCTGCTTTTT
>-|-|TRBJ2-7|TRBV5-4
CASSLDPRDGYEQYF
TGTGCCAGCAGCTTGGACCCGCGGGATGGCTACGAGCAGTACTTC
>TRBD1|few|TRBJ2-7|TRBV10-3
CASKGGQYEQYF
TGTGCCTCTAAAGGGGGACAGTACGAGCAGTACTTC
>-|few|TRBJ1-4|TRBV2
CASSLSRGRGEKLFF
TGTGCCAGCAGTTTATCCCGGGGGCGGGGTGAAAAACTGTTTTTT
>-|-|TRBJ1-2|TRBV10-3
CAISESRVDGYTF
TGTGCCATCAGTGAGTCGAGGGTAGATGGCTACACCTTC
>-|once|TRBJ2-1|TRBV4-2
CASGQEIPGTSTYNEQFF
TGTGCCAGCGGCCAAGAGATCCCCGGGACATCGACCTACAATGAGCAGTTCTTC
>-|few|TRBJ2-7|TRBV12-3/TRBV12-4
CASSEELGSYEQYF
TGTGCCAGCAGCGAAGAACTGGGCTCCTACGAGCAGTACTTC
>TRBD1|-|TRBJ1-5|TRBV5-6
CASSLRGPRKDEHF
TGTGCCAGCAGCTTGAGGGGGCCCCGTAAAGACGAGCATTTT
>-|-|TRBJ1-2|TRBV24-1
CATSDRTGTNYGYTF
TGTGCCACCAGTGACCGAACAGGGACTAACTATGGCTACACCTTC
>-|many|TRBJ1-3|TRBV5-1
CASSFDGGLSGNTIYF
TGCGCCAGCAGCTTCGACGGGGGTCTCTCTGGAAACACCATATATTTT
>TRBD2|-|TRBJ2-5|TRBV20-1
CSARDRTSGGAETQYF
TGCAGTGCTAGAGATCGCACTAGCGGGGGGGCAGAGACCCAGTACTTC
>-|-|TRBJ1-2|TRBV25-1
CASSEWGGLHGYTF
TGTGCCAGCAGTGAATGGGGAGGGCTCCATGGCTACACCTTC